The TCR beta chain under discussion was sequenced for a study of shared clonotypes between healthy human individuals. Background on the study: The plates for each donor numbered three CD4 naive, three CD4 memory, two CD8 naive and one CD8 memory.

The CDR3 has 18 residues. CDR1 is SGDLS, CDR2 YYNGEE, per germline. Trimming left V 2 bases short and J 10 bases short, with 30 bases between. TCRdb's copy holds only in-frame clones and misses some; the assay was immunoSEQ multiplex PCR. This table holds 2,500,000 or so clones, approximately 90% found once. The specimen sequenced was naive CD4+ T cells from PBMCs. Subset here: CD45RA+ positively selected. This clonotype originated in a man between 18 and 29 years old in good health. Some clones in this sample may be carry-over from other donors' samples. The chain combines TRBV9 with TRBJ1-2, with a possible D match to TRBD1 (5 bases). In nucleotides, the CDR3 is TGTGCCAGCAGCGTTTTACTCCCACACCACCGGGACCCTACGATCTACACCTTC. Its translation is CASSVLLPHHRDPTIYTF.